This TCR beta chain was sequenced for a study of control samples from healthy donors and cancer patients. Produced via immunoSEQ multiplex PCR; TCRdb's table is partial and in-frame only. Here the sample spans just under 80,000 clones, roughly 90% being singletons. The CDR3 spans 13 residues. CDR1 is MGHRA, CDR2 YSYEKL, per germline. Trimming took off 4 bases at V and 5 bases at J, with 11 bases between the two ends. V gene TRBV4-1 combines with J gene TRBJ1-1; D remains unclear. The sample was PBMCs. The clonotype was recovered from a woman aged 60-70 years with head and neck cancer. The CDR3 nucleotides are TGCGCCAGCAGCCTAGTGTTCCTAACTGAAGCTTTCTTT. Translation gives CASSLVFLTEAFF.